Below are 12 T cell receptor beta chains sequenced from a single sample in a study of T cells expressing NK-cell markers. TCRdb reprocessed the 5' RACE reads, with one entry per CDR3 protein and no DNA. This table lists 400,000 to 450,000 distinct CDR3 sequences. The sequenced sample was blood T cells: a sorted CD56 or NKG2C T cell subset, CD4+ or CD8+ T cells, or bulk PBMC T cells (not recorded which). These TCRs come from a woman between 18 and 75 years old in good health.

The chain has TRBV5-5 and TRBJ2-1. Germline CDR1 is SGHKS and CDR2 is YYEKEE (reference sequence). The CDR3 has 14 amino acids. CDR3 protein: CASSLLGLDNEQFF.

The chain employs TRBV7-8 and TRBJ1-1; TCRdb's D gene call, TRBD1, goes unchecked for lack of DNA. Per the germline V gene, CDR1 is SGHVS and CDR2 is FQNEAQ. The CDR3 covers 13 residues. The CDR3 is CASKFGGNTEAFF.

The chain is built from TRBV27 and TRBJ2-4; TCRdb picks TRBD1, but there is no DNA to check that call. Germline CDR1 reads MNHEY; CDR2 reads SMNVEV (reference sequence). The CDR3 loop spans 14 amino acids. The chain's CDR3 is CASSSNNRGDIQYF.

The chain has TRBV28 and TRBJ1-1; TCRdb's D call of TRBD1 is untestable without DNA. The germline gives CDR1 MDHEN, CDR2 SYDVKM. CDR3 length: 19 residues. The CDR3 is CASSLGDRGRGSANTEAFF.

CDR3: CASSLVPSGTSEYNEQFF. The chain uses TRBV7-2 and TRBJ2-1; TCRdb proposes TRBD2, but this gene call is untestable without DNA. The germline V gene encodes CDR1 SGHTA and CDR2 FQGNSA. This CDR3 spans 18 amino acids.

The chain recombines TRBV19 with TRBJ1-2. Germline lookup yields CDR1 LNHDA and CDR2 SQIVND (reference sequence). The CDR3 extends over 15 amino acids. The CDR3 reads CASSTGLSAGGGYTF.

This CDR3 is CASKSTFQETQYF. This rearrangement joins TRBV12-3 or TRBV12-4 to TRBJ2-5. The CDR3 has 13 amino acids.

This chain uses TRBV20-1 with TRBJ2-1; TCRdb designates TRBD2, a call that cannot be tested without DNA. Germline V gene data show CDR1 as DFQATT and CDR2 as SNEGSKA (reference sequence). There are 16 residues in the CDR3. CDR3 in amino acids: CSAPPFVSGRYNEQFF.

V is TRBV4-3 and J is TRBJ2-1. The CDR3 runs to 15 residues. Germline V gene data show CDR1 as LGHNA and CDR2 as YSLEER. CDR3 protein: CASSRRFSSYNEQFF.

The rearrangement joins TRBV6-5 to TRBJ1-2. Germline V CDR1 and CDR2: MNHEY, SVGAGI. This CDR3 has 14 residues. Here the CDR3 reads CASSSSSQSDGYTF.

V is TRBV9 and J is TRBJ2-2; TCRdb's D call of TRBD1 is untestable without DNA. Germline loops: CDR1 SGDLS, CDR2 YYNGEE. The CDR3 runs 13 residues. The CDR3: CASSPPRSGELFF. The full variable domain, with the rest looked up from reference TRBV9 and TRBJ2-2, is DSGVTQTPKHLITATGQRVTLRCSPRSGDLSVYWYQQSLDQGLQFLIQYYNGEERAKGNILERFSAQQFPDLHSELNLSSLELGDSALYFCASSPPRSGELFFGEGSRLTVL.

The chain uses TRBV7-9 and TRBJ2-7. From germline, CDR1 is SEHNR and CDR2 FQNEAQ (reference sequence). This CDR3 region has 14 residues. The CDR3 protein is CASSFVGGPYEQYF.